Below, one TCR beta chain is given with its context. Antigen specificity is unknown. The source of the sample is a study of a mutant IDH1 vaccine in newly diagnosed glioma. Study-level background: In weeks 1, 3, 5, 7, 11, 15, 19 and 23, patients were vaccinated.

This CDR3 has 16 amino acids. With 5 bases clipped from V and 0 bases from J, the junction kept 7 bases outside the gene matches. Germline CDR1 and CDR2: LNHNV and YYDKDF (reference sequence). The data were produced by immunoSEQ multiplex PCR, yet TCRdb's version contains in-frame clones alone and is incomplete. The profile shows under 85,000 clones, approximately 85% of them singletons. Stated time point: week 23, last vaccination. A 20-mer mutant IDH1 peptide at 300 ug was injected subcutaneously with topical imiquimod. The rearrangement links TRBV15 to TRBJ1-5, with TRBD1 identical over 7 bases. The sequenced sample was PBMCs, obtained from a glioma patient whose treatment included an IDH1 peptide vaccine. The sequence derives from a woman aged 45-65 years with glioma. Here the CDR3 DNA reads TGTGCCACCAGCCCGTCGGGACAGCCTAGCAATCAGCCCCAGCATTTT. Amino acid sequence: CATSPSGQPSNQPQHF.